Reported below is one T cell receptor (beta chain). Its target is unknown. The sample is drawn from a study of cytomegalovirus exposure and HLA in healthy donors. Study conclusions and caveats: Previous analysis showed most TCR beta V segments were productive about 90% or about 30% of the time. According to a later analysis, most TCR beta chains associated with CMV appeared HLA-restricted.

After removal of 4 bases from V and 6 bases from J, the junction contained 11 bases not matched to a gene. Germline V CDR1 and CDR2: MNHEY, SMNVEV (reference sequence). This CDR3 comprises 16 residues. The donors comprised healthy bone marrow donors. This PCR relied on a set of 60 Vbeta primers and 13 Jbeta primers. TCRdb's copy holds only in-frame clones and misses some; the assay was immunoSEQ multiplex PCR. Here the sample spans 150,000 to 200,000 clones, roughly 72% being singletons. This sequence was found in a woman between 40 and 50 years old in good health and CMV-seronegative. This sequence joins TRBV27 and TRBJ2-1; 8 bases align to TRBD2. Sequenced material: PBMCs. The DNA of the CDR3 is TGTGCCAGCAGTTCCTCATGGGCGGGAGGAGGCAATGAGCAGTTCTTC. Translating gives CASSSSWAGGGNEQFF.